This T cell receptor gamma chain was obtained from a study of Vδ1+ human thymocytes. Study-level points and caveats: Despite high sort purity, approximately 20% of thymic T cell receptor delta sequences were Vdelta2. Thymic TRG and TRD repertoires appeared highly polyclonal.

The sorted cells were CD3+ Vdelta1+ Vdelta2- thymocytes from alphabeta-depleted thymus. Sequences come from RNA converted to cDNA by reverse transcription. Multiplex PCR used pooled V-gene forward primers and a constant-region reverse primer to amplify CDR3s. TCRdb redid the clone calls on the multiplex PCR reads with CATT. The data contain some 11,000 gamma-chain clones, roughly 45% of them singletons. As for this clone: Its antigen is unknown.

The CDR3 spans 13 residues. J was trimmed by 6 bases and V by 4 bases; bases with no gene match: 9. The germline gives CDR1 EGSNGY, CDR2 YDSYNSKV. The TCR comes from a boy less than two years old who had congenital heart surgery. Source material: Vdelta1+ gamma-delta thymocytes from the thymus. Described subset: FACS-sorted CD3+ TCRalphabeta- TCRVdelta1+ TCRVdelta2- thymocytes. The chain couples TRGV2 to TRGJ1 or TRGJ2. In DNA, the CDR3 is TGTGCCACCTGGGATGGCCATTGTTATAAGAAACTCTTT. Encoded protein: CATWDGHCYKKLF.